The rows below give T cell receptor beta chains drawn from one sample of a study of cytomegalovirus exposure and HLA in healthy donors. Using immunoSEQ multiplex PCR, the repertoire was profiled, and TCRdb retains in-frame clones only, with some absent. In the table there are 90,000 to 120,000 clones, 60% to 80% of which are singletons. Sequenced input: PBMCs. These receptors all come from a man in his fifties or sixties in good health and CMV-seropositive. Both conserved end residues are part of each CDR3. The D gene is left open where the match is weak. The size entry is marked missing in some rows and otherwise reads once, few, many or a size class.

j_call clone_size d_call v_call cdr3_nt cdr3_aa
TRBJ1-1 . . TRBV5-8 TGTGCCAGCCCACGAAGCAGGGCAGGGCAAGCTTTCTTT CASPRSRAGQAFF
TRBJ1-1 once . TRBV6-1 TGTGCCAGCACCTACCTGAGGGGGACTGAAGCTTTCTTT CASTYLRGTEAFF
TRBJ1-6 . TRBD1 TRBV18 TGTGCCAGCTCACCAAACAGGGGGCTGGATTCACCCCTCCACTTT CASSPNRGLDSPLHF
TRBJ2-1 . . TRBV10-1 TGCGCCAGCAGTAGGAGTCTGCCAAGCAATGAGCAGTTCTTC CASSRSLPSNEQFF
TRBJ2-1 . TRBD2 TRBV7-2 TGTGCCAGCAGCTTGAGACTAGCGGACGAGCAGTTCTTC CASSLRLADEQFF
TRBJ1-2 . TRBD1 TRBV5-5 TGTGCCAGCAGCTTGGGTGGGACAGACTATGGCTACACCTTC CASSLGGTDYGYTF
TRBJ2-7 . . TRBV27 TGTGCCAGCAGGTCTGTTTTAGGTGCTCGGGACGAGCAGTACTTC CASRSVLGARDEQYF
TRBJ2-7 . . TRBV27 TGTGCCAGCAGTTCCAACTACGAGCAGTACTTC CASSSNYEQYF
TRBJ2-1 . TRBD2 TRBV4-2 TGTGCCAGCAGCCAATTCCAAGCGGGGGGGCAAGGTGAGCAGTTCTTC CASSQFQAGGQGEQFF
TRBJ1-6 . . TRBV18 TGTGCCAGCTCACCACGGCAGGGTTCCAAGTCCCTCCACTTT CASSPRQGSKSLHF
TRBJ2-5 . . TRBV27 TGTGCCAGCAGTTTAGGTGCAGCGTCGGTAGAGACCCAGTACTTC CASSLGAASVETQYF
TRBJ2-3 once TRBD1 TRBV6-5 TGTGCCAGCAGTTTAAGACAGGGCCTTTACACAGATACGCAGTATTTT CASSLRQGLYTDTQYF
TRBJ2-2 . . TRBV29-1 TGCAGCGTAGGACAGTCAATACCCGGGGAGCTGTTTTTT CSVGQSIPGELFF
TRBJ1-6 . . TRBV5-4 TGTGCCAGCAGCTTGGACACAGCAAATAATTCACCCCTCCACTTT CASSLDTANNSPLHF
TRBJ1-4 once . TRBV19 TGTGCCAGTAGTATCGAAGGGGGTGAAAAACTGTTTTTT CASSIEGGEKLFF
TRBJ2-1 . TRBD2 TRBV7-2 TGTGCCAGCAGCATCGGGACTAGCGGGAACAATGAGCAGTTCTTC CASSIGTSGNNEQFF
TRBJ1-1 . . TRBV28 TGTGCCAGCAGTTTATTAGGGGGGAACACTGAAGCTTTCTTT CASSLLGGNTEAFF
TRBJ1-6 once TRBD1 TRBV5-4 TGTGCCAGCAGCTCACCGGGACAGAATTCACCCCTCCACTTT CASSSPGQNSPLHF
TRBJ2-3 . TRBD2 TRBV11-2 TGTGCCAGCAGCTACAGGACTAGCGGGGGCGTGGATACGCAGTATTTT CASSYRTSGGVDTQYF
TRBJ2-5 . TRBD2 TRBV29-1 TGCAGCGTATCGACTCTAGCGGGGGGGAGTGAGACCCAGTACTTC CSVSTLAGGSETQYF
TRBJ2-2 . . TRBV12-5 TGTGCTAGTGGATCGGGGGATCCCTCGCCCGGGGAGCTGTTTTTT CASGSGDPSPGELFF
TRBJ1-3 . . TRBV7-9 TGTGCCAGCAGCGGAGACTTCTCTGGAAACACCATATATTTT CASSGDFSGNTIYF
TRBJ1-4 . TRBD1 TRBV2 TGTGCCGGCACCCAGACAGGGGGGGAAAAACTGTTTTTT CAGTQTGGEKLFF
TRBJ1-2 . TRBD1 TRBV19 TGTGCCAGTAGGACACAGGGGACCGACGGCTATGGCTACACCTTC CASRTQGTDGYGYTF
TRBJ1-2 . . TRBV6-6 TGTGCCAGCAGTATACTTGGCGGCTATGGCTACACCTTC CASSILGGYGYTF
TRBJ1-1 . TRBD1 TRBV11-2 TGTGCCAGCAGCTTAGATCTCGCGGACAGGGGGGATACTGAAGCTTTCTTT CASSLDLADRGDTEAFF
TRBJ1-6 few . TRBV18 TGTGCCAGCTCACTTCGACAGTATAATTCACCCCTCCACTTT CASSLRQYNSPLHF
TRBJ1-5 . . TRBV5-1 TGCGCCAGCAGCTTGGTAGCAGGGGCCAATCAGCCCCAGCATTTT CASSLVAGANQPQHF
TRBJ1-6 . TRBD1 TRBV10-2 TGCGCCAGCAGTGACTGGACAGGGTCGAGCTCCTATAATTCACCCCTCCACTTT CASSDWTGSSSYNSPLHF
TRBJ1-6 . TRBD1 TRBV18 TGTGCCAGCTCGCCGGGACAGGGCAATTCACCCCTCCACTTT CASSPGQGNSPLHF
TRBJ1-2 . TRBD1 TRBV5-1 TGCGCCAGCAGCTTGGGACAGGGCGTTTACGATGGCTACACCTTC CASSLGQGVYDGYTF
TRBJ1-1 . . TRBV2 TGTGCCAGCAGTGAGGAGGGTATGAGGACTGAAGCTTTCTTT CASSEEGMRTEAFF
TRBJ2-7 . TRBD1 TRBV9 TGTGCCAGCAGCGTAGAGGCAGGGGGCGTGTACGAGCAGTACTTC CASSVEAGGVYEQYF
TRBJ2-3 . . TRBV9 TGTGCCAGCAGCGACAGGTCTAGGACAGATACGCAGTATTTT CASSDRSRTDTQYF
TRBJ2-7 few TRBD2 TRBV5-4 TGTGCCAGCAGCCCAAGGACTAGCGGGGCGTACGAGCAGTACTTC CASSPRTSGAYEQYF
TRBJ2-5 . . TRBV5-4 TGTGCCAGCAGCGCCCCGGTAGAGACCCAGTACTTC CASSAPVETQYF
TRBJ2-3 . . TRBV5-4 TGTGCCAGCAGCTTGGGACAGGCAACTACAGATACGCAGTATTTT CASSLGQATTDTQYF
TRBJ1-3 . . TRBV11-2 TGTGCCAGCAGCTTGGGGCAGATCTCTGGAAACACCATATATTTT CASSLGQISGNTIYF
TRBJ2-7 . . TRBV2 TGTGCCAGCAGTGAAGGGTGGGGGGAAAATTACGAGCAGTACTTC CASSEGWGENYEQYF
TRBJ1-2 . . TRBV7-2 TGTGCCAGCAGCCAGGCCCTACGATCCTATGGCTACACCTTC CASSQALRSYGYTF